This T cell receptor beta chain stems from a study of blood T cell repertoires in COVID-19. V was shortened by 2 bases and J by 5 bases, with 6 bases between the two germline ends. The CDR3 length is 13 residues. Germline assignment: CDR1 SGHTA and CDR2 FQGNSA. The repertoire was sequenced with immunoSEQ multiplex PCR; TCRdb's copy has only in-frame clones and lacks some. The sample consists of about 150,000 clones, roughly 90% of them appearing once. This clonotype was obtained from a woman between 40 and 55 years old who had been exposed to COVID-19. V and J are TRBV7-2 and TRBJ1-4; D gene ambiguous. The sequenced sample was PBMCs or T cells enriched from blood (not recorded which). CDR3 sequence reads: CASSLNRNEKLFF. In nucleotides, the CDR3 is TGTGCCAGCAGCTTAAATAGAAATGAAAAACTGTTTTTT.